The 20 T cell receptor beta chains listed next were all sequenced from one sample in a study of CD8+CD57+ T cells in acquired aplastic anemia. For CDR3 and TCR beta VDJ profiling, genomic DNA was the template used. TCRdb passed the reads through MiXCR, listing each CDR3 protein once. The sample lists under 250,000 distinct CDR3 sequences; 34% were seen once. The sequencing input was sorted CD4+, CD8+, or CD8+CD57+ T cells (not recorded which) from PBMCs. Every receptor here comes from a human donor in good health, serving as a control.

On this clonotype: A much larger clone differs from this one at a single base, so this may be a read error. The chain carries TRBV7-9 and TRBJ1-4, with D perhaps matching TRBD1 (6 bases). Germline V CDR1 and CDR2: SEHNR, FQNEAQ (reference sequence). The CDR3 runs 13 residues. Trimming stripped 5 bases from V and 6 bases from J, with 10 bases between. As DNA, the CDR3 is TGTGCCAGCAGCGGAGGGGGTGATGAAAAACTGTTTTTT. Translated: CASSGGGDEKLFF.

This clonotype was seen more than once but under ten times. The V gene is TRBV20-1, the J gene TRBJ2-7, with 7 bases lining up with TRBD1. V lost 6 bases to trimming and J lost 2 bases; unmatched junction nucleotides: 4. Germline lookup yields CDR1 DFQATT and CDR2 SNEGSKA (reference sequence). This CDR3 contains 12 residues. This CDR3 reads CSARTGTYEQYF. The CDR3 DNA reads TGCAGTGCCCGGACAGGTACCTACGAGCAGTACTTC.

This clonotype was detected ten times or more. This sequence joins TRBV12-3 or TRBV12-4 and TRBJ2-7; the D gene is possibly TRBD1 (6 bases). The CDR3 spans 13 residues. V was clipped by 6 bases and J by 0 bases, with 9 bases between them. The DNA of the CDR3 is TGTGCCAGCAGGGACAGATTCTCCTACGAGCAGTACTTC. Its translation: CASRDRFSYEQYF.

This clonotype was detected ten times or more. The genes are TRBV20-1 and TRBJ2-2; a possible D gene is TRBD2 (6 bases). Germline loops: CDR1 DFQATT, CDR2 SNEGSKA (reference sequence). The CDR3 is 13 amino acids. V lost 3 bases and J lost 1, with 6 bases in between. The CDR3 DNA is TGCAGTGCTAGCGGGGGGAACACCGGGGAGCTGTTTTTT. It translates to CSASGGNTGELFF.

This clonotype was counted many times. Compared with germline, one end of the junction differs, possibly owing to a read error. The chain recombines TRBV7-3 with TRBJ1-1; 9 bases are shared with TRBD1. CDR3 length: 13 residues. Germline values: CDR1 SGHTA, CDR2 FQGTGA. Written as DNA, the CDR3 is TGTGCCAGCAGCGGCACCGGGACAGGGTTTTCTGTCTTT. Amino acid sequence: CASSGTGTGFSVF.

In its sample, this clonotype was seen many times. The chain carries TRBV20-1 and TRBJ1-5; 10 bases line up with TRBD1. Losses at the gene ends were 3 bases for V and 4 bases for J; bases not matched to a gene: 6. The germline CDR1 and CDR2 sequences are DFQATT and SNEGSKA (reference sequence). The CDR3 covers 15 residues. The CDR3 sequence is CSARGDRGRNQPQHF. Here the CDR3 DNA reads TGCAGTGCTAGGGGGGACAGGGGAAGAAATCAGCCCCAGCATTTT.

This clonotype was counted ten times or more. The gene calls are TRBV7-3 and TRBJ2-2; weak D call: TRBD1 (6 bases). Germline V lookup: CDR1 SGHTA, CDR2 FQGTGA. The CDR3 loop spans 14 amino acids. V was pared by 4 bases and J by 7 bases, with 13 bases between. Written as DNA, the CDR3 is TGTGCCAGCAGCTCCGCGCAGGGGTTCGGGGAGCTGTTTTTT. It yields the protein CASSSAQGFGELFF. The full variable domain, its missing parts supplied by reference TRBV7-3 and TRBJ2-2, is GAGVSQTPSNKVTEKGKYVELRCDPISGHTALYWYRQSLGQGPEFLIYFQGTGAADDSGLPNDRFFAVRPEGSVSTLKIQRTERGDSAVYLCASSSAQGFGELFFGEGSRLTVL.

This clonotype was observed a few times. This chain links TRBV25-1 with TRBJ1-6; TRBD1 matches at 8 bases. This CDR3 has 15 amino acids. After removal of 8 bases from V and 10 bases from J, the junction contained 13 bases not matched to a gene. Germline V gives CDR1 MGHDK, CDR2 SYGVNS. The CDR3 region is CASQKNSGGRSPLHF. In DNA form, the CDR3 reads TGTGCCAGCCAAAAGAACTCAGGGGGCAGATCACCCCTCCACTTT.

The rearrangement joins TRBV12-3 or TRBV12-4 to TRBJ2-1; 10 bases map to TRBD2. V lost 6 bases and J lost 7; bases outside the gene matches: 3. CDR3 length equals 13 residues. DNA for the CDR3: TGTGCCAGCAGACTAGCGGGGCATAATGAGCAGTTCTTC. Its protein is CASRLAGHNEQFF.

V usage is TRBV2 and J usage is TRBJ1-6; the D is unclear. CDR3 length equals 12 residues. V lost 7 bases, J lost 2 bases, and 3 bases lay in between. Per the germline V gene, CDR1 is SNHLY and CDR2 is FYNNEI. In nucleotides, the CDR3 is TGTGCCAGCATGCCCTATAATTCACCCCTCCACTTT. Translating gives CASMPYNSPLHF.

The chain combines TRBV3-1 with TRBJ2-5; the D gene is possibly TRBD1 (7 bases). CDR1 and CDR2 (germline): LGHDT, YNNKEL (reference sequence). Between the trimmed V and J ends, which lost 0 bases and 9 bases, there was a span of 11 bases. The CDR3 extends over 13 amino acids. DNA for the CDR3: TGTGCCAGCAGCCAAGACAGGGGGGAGGCCCAGTACTTC. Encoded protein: CASSQDRGEAQYF.

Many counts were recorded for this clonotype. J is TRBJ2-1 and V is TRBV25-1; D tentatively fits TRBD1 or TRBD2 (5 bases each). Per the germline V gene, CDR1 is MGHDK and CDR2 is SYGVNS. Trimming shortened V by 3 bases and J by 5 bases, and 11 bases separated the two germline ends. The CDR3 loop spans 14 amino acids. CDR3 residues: CASSDPGRNNEQFF. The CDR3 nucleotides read TGTGCCAGCAGTGACCCGGGACGGAACAATGAGCAGTTCTTC.

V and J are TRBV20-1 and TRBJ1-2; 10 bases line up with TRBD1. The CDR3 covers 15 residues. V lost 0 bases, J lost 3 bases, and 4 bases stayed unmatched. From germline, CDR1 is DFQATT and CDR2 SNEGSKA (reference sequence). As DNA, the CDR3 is TGCAGTGCTAGAGATTCCGGGACAGGGGACTATGGCTACACCTTC. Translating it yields CSARDSGTGDYGYTF.

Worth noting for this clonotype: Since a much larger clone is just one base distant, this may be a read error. The CDR3: CASSPIGVNEKLFF. Here the CDR3 DNA reads TGTGCCAGCAGTCCGATAGGGGTGAATGAAAAACTGTTTTTT. V is TRBV2 and J is TRBJ1-4, with a possible D match to TRBD1 (5 bases). The CDR3 length is 14 residues. V was cut by 5 bases and J by 5 bases, with 12 bases left in between. Germline V lookup: CDR1 SNHLY, CDR2 FYNNEI. The full variable domain, with the rest looked up from reference TRBV2 and TRBJ1-4, is EPEVTQTPSHQVTQMGQEVILRCVPISNHLYFYWYRQILGQKVEFLVSFYNNEISEKSEIFDDQFSVERPDGSNFTLKIRSTKLEDSAMYFCASSPIGVNEKLFFGSGTQLSVL.

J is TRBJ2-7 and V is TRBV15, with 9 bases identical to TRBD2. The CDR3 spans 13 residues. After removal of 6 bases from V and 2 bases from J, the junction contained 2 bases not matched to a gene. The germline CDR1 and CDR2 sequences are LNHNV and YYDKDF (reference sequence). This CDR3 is CATRKRGAYEQYF. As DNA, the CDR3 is TGTGCCACCAGGAAGCGGGGGGCCTACGAGCAGTACTTC.

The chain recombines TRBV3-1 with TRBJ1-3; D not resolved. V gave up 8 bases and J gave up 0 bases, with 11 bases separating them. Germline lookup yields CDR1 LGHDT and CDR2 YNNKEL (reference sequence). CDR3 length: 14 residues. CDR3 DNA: TGTGCCAGCGGCGAGCAGGCCTCTGGAAACACCATATATTTT. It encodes CASGEQASGNTIYF.

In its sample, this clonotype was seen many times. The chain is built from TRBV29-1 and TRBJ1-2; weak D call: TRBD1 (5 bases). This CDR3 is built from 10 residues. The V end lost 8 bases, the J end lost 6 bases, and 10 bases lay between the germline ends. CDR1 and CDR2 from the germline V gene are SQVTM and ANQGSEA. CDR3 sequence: CSSRGDGYTF. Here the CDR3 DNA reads TGCAGCTCCCGAGGGGATGGCTACACCTTC.

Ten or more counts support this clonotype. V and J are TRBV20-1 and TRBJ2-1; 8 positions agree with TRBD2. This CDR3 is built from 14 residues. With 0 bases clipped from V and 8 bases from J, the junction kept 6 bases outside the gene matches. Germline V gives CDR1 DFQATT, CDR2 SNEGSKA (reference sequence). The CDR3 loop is CSARDPREGYEQFF. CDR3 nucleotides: TGCAGTGCTAGAGATCCACGGGAGGGTTATGAGCAGTTCTTC.

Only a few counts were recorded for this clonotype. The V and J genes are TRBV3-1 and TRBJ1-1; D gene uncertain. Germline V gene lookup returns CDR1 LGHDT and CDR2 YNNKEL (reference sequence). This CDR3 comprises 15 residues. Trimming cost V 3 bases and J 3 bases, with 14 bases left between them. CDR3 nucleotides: TGTGCCAGCAGCCATTGGGCGAAGGGTCACACTGAAGCTTTCTTT. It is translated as CASSHWAKGHTEAFF.

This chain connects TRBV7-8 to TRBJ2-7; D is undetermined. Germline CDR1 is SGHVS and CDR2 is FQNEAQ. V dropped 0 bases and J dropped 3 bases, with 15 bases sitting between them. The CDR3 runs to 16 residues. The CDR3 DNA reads TGTGCCAGCAGCTTAGCGAGTACAGCCCTGAACTACGAGCAGTACTTC. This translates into CASSLASTALNYEQYF.